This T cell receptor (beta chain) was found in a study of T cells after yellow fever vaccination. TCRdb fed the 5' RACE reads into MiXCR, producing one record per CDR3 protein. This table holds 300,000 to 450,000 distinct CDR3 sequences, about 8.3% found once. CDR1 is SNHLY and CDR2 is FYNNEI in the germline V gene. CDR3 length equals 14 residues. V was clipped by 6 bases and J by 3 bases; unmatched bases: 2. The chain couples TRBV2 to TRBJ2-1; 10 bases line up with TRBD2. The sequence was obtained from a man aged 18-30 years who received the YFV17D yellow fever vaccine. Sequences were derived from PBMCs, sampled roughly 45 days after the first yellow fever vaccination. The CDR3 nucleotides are TGTGCCAGCAGCTGGACTAGCGGCTACAATGAGCAGTTCTTC. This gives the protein CASSWTSGYNEQFF. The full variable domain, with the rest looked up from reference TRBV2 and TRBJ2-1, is EPEVTQTPSHQVTQMGQEVILRCVPISNHLYFYWYRQILGQKVEFLVSFYNNEISEKSEIFDDQFSVERPDGSNFTLKIRSTKLEDSAMYFCASSWTSGYNEQFFGPGTRLTVL.